This TCR beta chain was obtained from a study of OX40 agonist ivuxolimab in advanced cancers. For the study at large: Therapy given before enrollment (anti-PD-1, anti-PD-L1 or anti-CTLA-4) was allowed, and around 40% had some. Study-wide findings and caveats: By week 6 at 0.1 to 3.0 mg/kg, blood CD4+ and CD8+ T cells had expanded clonally. At 0.1-3.0 mg/kg, partial responders had clonal expansion among the lowest observed.

The method was immunoSEQ multiplex PCR; TCRdb's version includes in-frame clones alone and lacks a portion of them. Seen here are tens of thousands of clones, around 89% observed once, and the top ten hold around 13%. Germline assignment: CDR1 SGDLS and CDR2 YYNGEE. V was pared by 0 bases and J by 2 bases, with 10 bases between. The CDR3 runs 15 residues. Only one count was recorded for this clone. What it binds is not known. People who had autoimmune disease history or systemic immunosuppression were excluded. This clonotype originated in an adult with an advanced solid tumor such as melanoma, head and neck, liver or kidney cancer. Sequenced material: CD4+ or CD8+ T cells sorted from blood, taken in a trial of the OX40 agonist ivuxolimab. The V gene is TRBV9, the J gene TRBJ2-3, with D possibly called TRBD1 or TRBD2 (5 bases each). DNA of the CDR3: TGTGCCAGCAGCGTAGTGGCAGGGACCACAGATACGCAGTATTTT. This encodes CASSVVAGTTDTQYF.